This entry is about one T cell receptor (beta chain). The data stem from a study of blood T cell repertoires in COVID-19. Study-level background: The cDNA or gDNA used as material had been derived from T cells, B-cell-depleted T cells, or PBMCs.

The study drew participants aged about 18 to 89 years from approximately 23 US areas. Trimming cost V 2 bases and J 3 bases, with 11 bases left between them. The CDR3 is made up of 13 amino acids. The germline gives CDR1 SQVTM, CDR2 ANQGSEA. Only in-frame clones appear in the TCRdb table, and some are missing; sequencing was by immunoSEQ multiplex PCR. The sample yields around 200,000 clones, roughly 86% seen once. The chain links TRBV29-1 to TRBJ2-7, with a possible D match to TRBD1 (6 bases). Sequencing was performed on PBMCs or T cells enriched from blood (not recorded which). The clonotype originates from a man between 35 and 55 years old with acute COVID-19. The CDR3 region has the DNA TGCAGCGTTGAACACAGGGACGGCTACGAGCAGTACTTC. It specifies CSVEHRDGYEQYF.